Below are 23 T cell receptor beta chains sequenced from a single sample in a study of read filtering for tumor transcriptome and immune sequencing. From roughly 390 ng of RNA, a library with molecular barcoded alpha/delta and beta/gamma adaptors was made. TCRdb processed the reads anew with MiXCR; each CDR3 protein has one entry. The top ten hold less than 30% of the sample, which has some 9,000 distinct CDR3 sequences, 16% seen once. Sequencing input: a population of CD138-negative cells sorted from bone marrow. These receptors came from a donor aged 40 or over with multiple myeloma.

This clonotype is deemed medium-sized. V usage is TRBV19 and J usage is TRBJ2-7; TRBD1 is a possible D gene (6 bases). Germline CDR1 LNHDA, CDR2 SQIVND (reference sequence). V lost 3 bases, J lost 2 bases, and 17 bases lay in between. The CDR3 is 16 amino acids. This CDR3 is CASSITGYPRTYEQYF. In DNA form, the CDR3 reads TGTGCCAGTAGTATTACAGGGTACCCCCGGACCTACGAGCAGTACTTC.

This clonotype was observed at least ten times. This chain uses TRBV11-2 with TRBJ2-7; 10 positions match TRBD2. The CDR3 length is 14 residues. CDR1 is SGHAT and CDR2 is FQNNGV in the germline V gene. V was clipped by 3 bases and J by 2 bases; unmatched bases: 1. The CDR3 loop is CASSLGLATYEQYF. The CDR3 DNA sequence: TGTGCCAGCAGCTTGGGACTAGCGACCTACGAGCAGTACTTC.

This clonotype is medium-sized (0.01 to 0.1%) within its sample. The J gene is TRBJ2-1, the V gene TRBV6-2 or TRBV6-3; no firm D call. V shed 8 bases and J shed 6 bases, with 8 bases lying between them. In germline, CDR1 is MNHEY, CDR2 SVGEGT. This CDR3 comprises 11 residues. In DNA, the CDR3 is TGTGCCAGCCAGGACGGCAATGAGCAGTTCTTC. This codes for CASQDGNEQFF.

The V call is TRBV6-2 or TRBV6-3, the J call TRBJ2-1, with D possibly being TRBD1 or TRBD2 (5 bases each). The CDR3 contains 14 residues. Between the trimmed V and J ends, which lost 5 bases and 0 bases, there was a span of 8 bases. Germline V gene sequence: CDR1 MNHEY, CDR2 SVGEGT. The CDR3 loop reads CASSGDLSYNEQFF. CDR3 bases: TGTGCCAGCAGTGGGGACCTCTCCTACAATGAGCAGTTCTTC.

Regarding this clonotype: This is likely an artifact of a read error, given a far larger clone one base away. V is TRBV12-3 or TRBV12-4 and J is TRBJ2-1, with unresolved D. The V end lost 5 bases, the J end lost 5 bases, and 7 bases lay between the germline ends. This CDR3 contains 12 residues. Here the CDR3 reads CASSRSDNEQFF. The DNA for the CDR3 is TGTGCCAGCAGTCGAAGCGACAATGAGCAGTTCTTC.

This chain joins TRBV10-1 and TRBJ2-1; 7 positions agree with TRBD1. The CDR3 spans 12 residues. Germline V lookup: CDR1 WNHNN, CDR2 SYGVQD (reference sequence). After removal of 6 bases from V and 8 bases from J, the junction contained 4 bases not matched to a gene. The CDR3 bases are TGCGCCAGCAGCCAAACAGGGGATGAGCAGTTCTTC. Encoded protein: CASSQTGDEQFF.

This clonotype has at least ten counts. The chain is built from TRBV18 and TRBJ1-2, with TRBD1 matching over 7 bases. This CDR3 is 14 amino acids long. Unmatched junction bases numbered 4, after V lost 5 bases and J lost 1 base. From germline, CDR1 is KGHSH and CDR2 LQKENI. This chain's CDR3 is CASSKGANNYGYTF. CDR3 DNA sequence: TGTGCCAGCTCAAAGGGGGCTAATAACTATGGCTACACCTTC.

This clonotype was seen once. Here the CDR3 omits its conserved ending phenylalanine or tryptophan, so a read error is the likely source. The rearrangement joins TRBV5-6 to TRBJ1-5, with D possibly matching TRBD1 (5 bases). CDR1 is SGHDT, CDR2 YYEEEE, per germline. CDR3 length: 15 amino acids. V was clipped by 0 bases and J by 1 base, with 8 bases between them. The CDR3 sequence is CASSLAGGSNQPQHY. CDR3 DNA sequence: TGTGCCAGCAGCTTGGCCGGGGGGAGCAATCAGCCCCAGCATTAT.

On this clonotype itself: The CDR3 does not close with the conserved phenylalanine or tryptophan, likely indicating a read error. The J gene is TRBJ2-3, the V gene TRBV4-1, with 7 bases identical to TRBD2. Germline trimming cut 0 bases from V and 2 bases from J; bases unmatched to any gene: 5. From germline, CDR1 is MGHRA and CDR2 YSYEKL. CDR3 length equals 16 residues. This CDR3 reads CASSQEPAGFTDTQYL. CDR3 coding DNA: TGCGCCAGCAGCCAAGAGCCAGCGGGGTTCACAGATACGCAGTATCTT.

At least ten counts were recorded for this clonotype. V and J are TRBV29-1 and TRBJ2-7, with 9 bases lining up with TRBD2. With V trimmed by 5 bases and J by 0 bases, 2 bases remained unmatched. In germline, CDR1 is SQVTM, CDR2 ANQGSEA. The CDR3 has 13 residues. CDR3 coding DNA: TGCAGCGTTCGTAGCGGGAGCTCCTACGAGCAGTACTTC. Amino acid sequence: CSVRSGSSYEQYF.

This clonotype was seen many times. This chain uses TRBV7-2 with TRBJ1-1; 8 nucleotides line up with TRBD1. V shed 4 bases, J shed 11 bases, and the junction held 6 bases outside the gene matches. The CDR3 has 12 amino acids. The germline gives CDR1 SGHTA, CDR2 FQGNSA. The CDR3 protein is CASSSQGATAFF. CDR3 sequence (DNA): TGTGCCAGCAGCTCCCAGGGGGCAACGGCTTTCTTT.

This clonotype came up many times. This chain connects TRBV7-2 to TRBJ2-1; either TRBD1 or TRBD2 may fit D (6 bases each). Germline CDR1 reads SGHTA; CDR2 reads FQGNSA. CDR3 length: 11 residues. The V gene lost 8 bases and the J gene lost 9 bases, with 11 bases spanning the gap. CDR3 region: CASLGGTEQFF. CDR3 in DNA: TGTGCCAGCCTGGGGGGCACTGAGCAGTTCTTC.

By sample fraction, this clonotype is medium-sized (0.01 to 0.1%). This chain links TRBV20-1 with TRBJ1-2; tentatively, D is TRBD1 (6 bases). The CDR3 covers 12 residues. The germline gives CDR1 DFQATT, CDR2 SNEGSKA (reference sequence). With 5 bases removed from V and 6 bases from J, the gap between germline ends came to 13 bases. DNA of the CDR3: TGCAGTGCTGGGGGAGGGGGTGATGGCTACACCTTC. Protein sequence: CSAGGGGDGYTF.

This clonotype was counted ten times or more. A much larger clone sits a single nucleotide away, making a read error possible. This chain links TRBV27 with TRBJ1-6; the D gene is possibly TRBD1 (5 bases). Germline CDR1 and CDR2: MNHEY and SMNVEV (reference sequence). The CDR3 extends over 16 amino acids. CDR3 nucleotides: TGTGCCAGCAGTGTCCAGGGAAGCTCCTATAATTCACCCCGCCACTTT. This gives the protein CASSVQGSSYNSPRHF.

In regard to this clonotype: It is likely a read error: a sequence one base away is far more abundant. A read error is likely, as this CDR3 ends without the conserved phenylalanine or tryptophan. The chain carries TRBV12-3 or TRBV12-4 and TRBJ1-2; D is unclear. V was pared by 3 bases and J by 4 bases, with 9 bases between. This CDR3 region has 13 residues. The chain's CDR3 is CASSFSGSYGYTL. CDR3 coding DNA: TGTGCCAGCAGTTTTTCGGGGAGCTATGGCTACACCTTA.

This clonotype was seen ten or more times. The chain is built from TRBV28 and TRBJ2-3; possibly TRBD2 for D (5 bases). The germline V gene has CDR1 MDHEN and CDR2 SYDVKM. The CDR3 is 16 residues long. V shed 1 base and J shed 4 bases, with 15 bases lying between them. CDR3 region: CASSLLEVDGADTQYF. The CDR3 DNA sequence: TGTGCCAGCAGTTTATTGGAGGTTGATGGCGCAGATACGCAGTATTTT.

Judged by abundance, this clonotype is medium-sized. The CDR3, as DNA: TGTGCCAGCAGTTACGACCCGACAGGGGATGAGCAGTTCTTC. Protein product: CASSYDPTGDEQFF. The chain joins TRBV7-9 to TRBJ2-1, with TRBD1 matching 8 bases. CDR1 is SEHNR, CDR2 FQNEAQ, per germline (reference sequence). The junction had 9 bases not matched to a gene; V was cut back by 6 bases and J by 8 bases. The CDR3 is made up of 14 amino acids.

In this sample, this clonotype turned up many times. This sequence joins TRBV7-9 and TRBJ2-5; 7 bases agree with TRBD2. Germline CDR1 reads SEHNR; CDR2 reads FQNEAQ (reference sequence). V shed 5 bases, J shed 3 bases, and the junction held 15 bases outside the gene matches. CDR3 length: 17 amino acids. The CDR3 sequence: CASSPPRIGAGEETQYF. CDR3 coding DNA: TGTGCCAGCAGCCCACCCCGTATAGGGGCGGGGGAAGAGACCCAGTACTTC. The whole variable domain, filled in from reference TRBV7-9 and TRBJ2-5, reads DTGVSQNPRHKITKRGQNVTFRCDPISEHNRLYWYRQTLGQGPEFLTYFQNEAQLEKSRLLSDRFSAERPKGSFSTLEIQRTEQGDSAMYLCASSPPRIGAGEETQYFGPGTRLLVL.

This clonotype is labeled as medium-sized. The chain links TRBV15 to TRBJ2-5; 9 nucleotides line up with TRBD1. The junction had 8 bases not matched to a gene; V was cut back by 5 bases and J by 4 bases. The CDR3 runs 15 residues. In germline, CDR1 is LNHNV, CDR2 YYDKDF (reference sequence). The CDR3 coding sequence is TGTGCCACCAGCCCGGACAGGGGAATATTAGAGACCCAGTACTTC. This encodes CATSPDRGILETQYF.

Note on this clonotype: It differs at one base from a far larger clone, so likely a read error. V usage is TRBV6-1 and J usage is TRBJ1-5, with no clear D. The V gene's germline CDR1 is MNHNS and CDR2 SASEGT. The CDR3 contains 14 residues. The V end was cut by 8 bases, the J end by 6 bases, with 17 bases between. CDR3 in amino acids: CASASTALGQPQHF. CDR3 nucleotides: TGTGCCAGCGCATCGACTGCGCTCGGTCAGCCCCAGCATTTT.

In its sample, this clonotype was seen many times. The chain employs TRBV30 and TRBJ1-1; no definite D call. Trimming took 1 base from V and 2 from J, leaving 8 bases between them. The CDR3 extends over 13 amino acids. Germline loops: CDR1 GTSNPN, CDR2 SVGIG (reference sequence). CDR3 DNA: TGTGCCTGGAGTGCACAGATTAACACTGAAGCTTTCTTT. It yields the protein CAWSAQINTEAFF.

Concerning this clonotype: A read error may explain this, as a much larger clone is one base away. The chain joins TRBV5-8 to TRBJ1-1; D gene unclear. V lost 0 bases, J lost 1 base, and 4 bases lay in between. The length of the CDR3 is 13 residues. The germline V gene encodes CDR1 SGHTS and CDR2 YDEGEE. CDR3 sequence reads: CASSLGENTEAFF. The CDR3 DNA is TGTGCCAGCAGCTTGGGGGAGAACACTGAAGCTTTCTTT.

A remark on this clonotype: Here the CDR3 omits its conserved ending phenylalanine or tryptophan, so a read error is the likely source. The DNA is omitted, as the CDR3 cannot be located on it reliably, and the CDR3 follows TCRdb's listing. The chain employs TRBV5-4 and TRBJ2-1; TRBD1, the D gene given by the table, was not confirmed from the DNA. Per the germline V gene, CDR1 is SGHNT and CDR2 is YYREEE (reference sequence). Both ends counted, the CDR3 spans 13 residues. CDR3 residues: CASSPQGTNEQLL.